The sequence of this T cell receptor (beta chain) was determined in a study of spatial heterogeneity in lung cancer. Study information: The library had UMIs, and each TCR and UMI pair averaged more than ten raw reads.

Study-wide points: One measure, the expanded intratumoral alpha and beta TCR count, tracked tumor mutation counts.

This clonotype is categorized as medium-sized. What it binds is unknown. The CDR3 sequence is 16 residues long. Germline CDR1 is SGHNT and CDR2 is YENEEA. With 0 bases clipped from V and 2 bases from J, the junction kept 5 bases outside the gene matches. Time point specified: sample taken at primary tumor resection. TCRdb passed the 5' RACE reads through MiXCR, listing each CDR3 protein once. The sample lists roughly 8,900 distinct CDR3 sequences, around 8.7% occurring once. Sequencing was performed on lung tumor tissue, taken at surgery. The V and J genes are TRBV11-3 and TRBJ2-3; 7 bases match TRBD2. This sequence was found in a female donor with early-stage non-small cell lung cancer. CDR3 sequence (DNA): TGTGCCAGCAGCTTAGATCCCAGCGGGGTCACAGATACGCAGTATTTT. Its protein product is CASSLDPSGVTDTQYF.